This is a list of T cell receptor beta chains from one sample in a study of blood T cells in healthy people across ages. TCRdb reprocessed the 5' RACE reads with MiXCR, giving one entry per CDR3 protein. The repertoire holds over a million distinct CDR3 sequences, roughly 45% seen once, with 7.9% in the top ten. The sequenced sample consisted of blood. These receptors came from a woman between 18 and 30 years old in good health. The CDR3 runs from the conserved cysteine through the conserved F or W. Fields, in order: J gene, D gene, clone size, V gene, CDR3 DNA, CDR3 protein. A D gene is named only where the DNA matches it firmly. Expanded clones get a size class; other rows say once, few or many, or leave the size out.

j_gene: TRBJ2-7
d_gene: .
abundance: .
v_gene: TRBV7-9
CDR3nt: TGTGCCAGCAGTTTGGGTAGCGGAGGCTACAATGAGCAGTACTTC
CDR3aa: CASSLGSGGYNEQYF

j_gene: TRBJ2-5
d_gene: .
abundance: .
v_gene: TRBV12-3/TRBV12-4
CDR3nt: TGTGCCAGCAGTTTACGGCGGGACCCGTACCAAGAGACCCAGTACTTC
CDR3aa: CASSLRRDPYQETQYF

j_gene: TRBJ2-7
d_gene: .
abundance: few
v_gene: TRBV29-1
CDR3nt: TGCAGCGTTGTCAGCCAGTCCTCGTCCTACGAGCAGTACTTC
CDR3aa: CSVVSQSSSYEQYF

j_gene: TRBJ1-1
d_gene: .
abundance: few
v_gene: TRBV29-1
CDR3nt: TGCAGCGTCCTTAGGAACCTGAACACTGAAGCTTTCTTT
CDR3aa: CSVLRNLNTEAFF

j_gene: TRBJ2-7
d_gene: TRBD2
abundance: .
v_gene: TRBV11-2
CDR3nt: TGTGCCAGCAGCCGAGGGGCTAGCGGCTCCTACGAGCAGTACTTC
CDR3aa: CASSRGASGSYEQYF

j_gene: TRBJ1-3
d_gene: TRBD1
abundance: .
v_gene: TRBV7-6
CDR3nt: TGTGCCAGCAGCTCAAGACAGGGACTGGGAAACACCATATATTTT
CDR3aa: CASSSRQGLGNTIYF

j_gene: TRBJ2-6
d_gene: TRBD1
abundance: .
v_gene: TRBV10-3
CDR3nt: TGTGCCATCAGTGCGGGACAGGGTGGACTCTCTGGGGCCAACGTCCTGACTTTC
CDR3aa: CAISAGQGGLSGANVLTF

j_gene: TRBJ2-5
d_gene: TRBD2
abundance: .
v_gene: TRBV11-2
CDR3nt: TGTGCCAGCCGCTGGACTAGCGGGGGACAAGAGACCCAGTACTTC
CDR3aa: CASRWTSGGQETQYF

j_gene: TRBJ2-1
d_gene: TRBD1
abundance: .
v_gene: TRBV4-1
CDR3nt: TGCGCCAGCAGCCACCTTCCTGGGACAGGGGCGGACAATGAGCAGTTCTTC
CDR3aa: CASSHLPGTGADNEQFF

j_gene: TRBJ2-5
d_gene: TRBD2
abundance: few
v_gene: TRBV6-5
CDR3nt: TGTGCCAGCAGTTACGCGCGGGAGGTCACCTCTGCTGAGCAGTACTTC
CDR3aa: CASSYAREVTSAEQYF

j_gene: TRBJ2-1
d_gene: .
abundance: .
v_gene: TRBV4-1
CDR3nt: TGCGCCAGCAGCCCGGGACTGCCCAATGAGCAGTTCTTC
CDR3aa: CASSPGLPNEQFF

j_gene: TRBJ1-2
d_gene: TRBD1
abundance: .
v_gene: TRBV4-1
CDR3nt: TGCGCCAGCAGCTCCCTTTTTCCGGGACAGGGGAGAGGTGGCTACACCTTC
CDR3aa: CASSSLFPGQGRGGYTF

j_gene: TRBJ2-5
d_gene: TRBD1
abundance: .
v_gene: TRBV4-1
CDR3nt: TGCGCCAGCAGCCCAGGGGACAGGGGGTCTCAAGAGACCCAGTACTTC
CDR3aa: CASSPGDRGSQETQYF

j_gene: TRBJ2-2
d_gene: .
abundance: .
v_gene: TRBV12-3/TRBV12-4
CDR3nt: TGTGCCAGCACCCCGGACTCTTCGGGCACCGGGGAGCTGTTTTTT
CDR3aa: CASTPDSSGTGELFF

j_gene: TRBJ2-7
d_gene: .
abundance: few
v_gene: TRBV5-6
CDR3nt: TGTGCCAGCACTCGGGAGCGCTACGAGCAGTACTTC
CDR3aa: CASTRERYEQYF

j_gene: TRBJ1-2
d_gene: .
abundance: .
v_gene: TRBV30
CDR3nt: TGTGCCTGGGGGCGTACGGTTTATGGCTACACCTTC
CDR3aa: CAWGRTVYGYTF

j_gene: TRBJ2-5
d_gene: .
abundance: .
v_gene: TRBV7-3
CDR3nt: TGTGCCAGCAGCCTGACTAGTTCAGAGACCCAGTACTTC
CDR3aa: CASSLTSSETQYF

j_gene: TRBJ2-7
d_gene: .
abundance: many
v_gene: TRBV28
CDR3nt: TGTGCCAGCAGTCCCACAGGGGGGGGCTACGAGCAGTACTTC
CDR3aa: CASSPTGGGYEQYF

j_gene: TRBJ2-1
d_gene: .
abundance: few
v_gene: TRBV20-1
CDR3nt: TGCAGTGCTAGCCCGTTTCGGGGCCCGGAGGTACTCTACAATGAGCAGTTCTTC
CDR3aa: CSASPFRGPEVLYNEQFF

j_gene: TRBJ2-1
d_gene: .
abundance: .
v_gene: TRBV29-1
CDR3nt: TGCAGCCTTACAAGGAACTACAATGAGCAGTTCTTC
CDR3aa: CSLTRNYNEQFF

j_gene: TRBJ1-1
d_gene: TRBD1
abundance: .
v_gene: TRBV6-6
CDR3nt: TGTGCCAGCAGTTACTCGATGTCAGGGGGCAGGAACACTGAAGCTTTCTTT
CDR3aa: CASSYSMSGGRNTEAFF

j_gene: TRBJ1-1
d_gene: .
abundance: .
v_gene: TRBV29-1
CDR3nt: TGCAGCGTTGGTTCCAGCTTGGTTGGTGAAGCTTTCTTT
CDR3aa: CSVGSSLVGEAFF

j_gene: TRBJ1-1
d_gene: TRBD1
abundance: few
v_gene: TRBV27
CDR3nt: TGTGCCAGCAGTCCCCGGGACAGTCCTGAAGCTTTCTTT
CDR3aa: CASSPRDSPEAFF

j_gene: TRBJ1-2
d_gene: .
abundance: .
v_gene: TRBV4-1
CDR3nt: TGCGCCAGCAGCCGGGGCTCTCGGGACAACTATGGCTACACCTTC
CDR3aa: CASSRGSRDNYGYTF

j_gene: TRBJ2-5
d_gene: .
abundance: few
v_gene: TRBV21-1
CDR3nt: TGTGCCAGCAGCGAACCTAGACGGGCCCCAGAGACCCAGTACTTC
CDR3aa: CASSEPRRAPETQYF

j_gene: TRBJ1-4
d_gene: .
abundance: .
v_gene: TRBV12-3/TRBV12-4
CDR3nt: TGTGCCAGCAGTTTATGGGACACTAATGAAAAACTGTTTTTT
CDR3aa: CASSLWDTNEKLFF

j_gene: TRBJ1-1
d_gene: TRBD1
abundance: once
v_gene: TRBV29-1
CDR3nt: TGCAGCGGTAACAGGGGAGGTGTGTACGGTGAAGCTTTCTTT
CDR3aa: CSGNRGGVYGEAFF

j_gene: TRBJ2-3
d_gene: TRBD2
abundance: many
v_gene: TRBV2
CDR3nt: TGTGCCAGCAGGGCTAGCGGGAGGTTAGGGACAGATACGCAGTATTTT
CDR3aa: CASRASGRLGTDTQYF

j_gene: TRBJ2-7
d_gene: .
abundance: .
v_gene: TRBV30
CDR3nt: TGTGCCTGGAGTGTTCAGGGTGGGTACTACGAGCAGTACTTC
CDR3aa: CAWSVQGGYYEQYF

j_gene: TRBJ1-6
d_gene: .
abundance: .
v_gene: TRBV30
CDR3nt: TGTGCCTGGCGCCGGGGAAAAGATAATTCACCCCTCCACTTT
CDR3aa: CAWRRGKDNSPLHF

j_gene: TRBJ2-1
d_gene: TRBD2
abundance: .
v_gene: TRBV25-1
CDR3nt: TGTGCCAGCAAGCGGGGGGGCTACAATGAGCAGTTCTTC
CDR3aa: CASKRGGYNEQFF

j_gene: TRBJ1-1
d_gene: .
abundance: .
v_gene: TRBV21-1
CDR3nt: TGTGCCAGCACACCAGGGTCCACTGAAGCTTTCTTT
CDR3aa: CASTPGSTEAFF

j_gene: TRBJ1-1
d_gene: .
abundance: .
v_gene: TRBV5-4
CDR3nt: TGTGCCAGCAGCCCGGGACCATTTGAGGCCACTGAAGCTTTCTTT
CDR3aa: CASSPGPFEATEAFF

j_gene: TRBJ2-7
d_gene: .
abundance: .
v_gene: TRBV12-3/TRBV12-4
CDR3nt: TGTGCCAGCACCTTTATTAGCGGCTACGAGCAGTACTTC
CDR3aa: CASTFISGYEQYF

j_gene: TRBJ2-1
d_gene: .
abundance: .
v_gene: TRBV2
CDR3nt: TGTGCCAGCATCGGACTTGACTACAATGAGCAGTTCTTC
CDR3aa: CASIGLDYNEQFF

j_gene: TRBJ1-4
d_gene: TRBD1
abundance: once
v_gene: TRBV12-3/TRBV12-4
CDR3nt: TGTGCCAGCAGTTTACGGGACAGGGGCGGCCTTGCAACTAATGAAAAACTGTTTTTT
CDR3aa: CASSLRDRGGLATNEKLFF